Below, one TCR beta chain is given with its context. No antigen is known for it. The data originate from a study of shared clonotypes between healthy human individuals. Study-level results: Non-shared clonotypes displayed generation probabilities falling below those of clonotypes present in all four donors.

For every subset, genomic DNA was evenly distributed across several immunoSEQ plates. Each PCR replicate from the sorted subsets contained about 200 ng DNA, which is about 31,000 T cell genomes. Repertoires were generated with immunoSEQ multiplex PCR, while TCRdb's copy carries only in-frame clones and drops some. Of around 1.4 million clones listed, approximately 98.5% are singletons. Sequences were obtained from naive CD4+ T cells sorted from blood. Subset of the sample: CD45RA+ positively selected. This TCR was recovered from a man under 40 in good health.

This chain's CDR3 is CASKVSGVDGYTF. The CDR3 DNA follows: TGCGCCAGCAAGGTATCAGGGGTTGATGGCTACACCTTC. The chain combines TRBV4-3 with TRBJ1-2, with D perhaps matching TRBD1 (6 bases). This CDR3 is 13 amino acids long. CDR1 is LGHNA, CDR2 YSLEER, per germline. V lost 7 bases, J lost 6 bases, and 15 bases lay in between.